The 6 T cell receptor beta chains below all came from one sample that was sequenced in a study of T cell repertoires in cytomegalovirus infection. TCRdb independently ran MiXCR on the reads; one entry per CDR3 protein. This sample has roughly 990,000 distinct CDR3 sequences, with less than 35% found just once. These receptors' antigens are unknown. The sequences come from cultured CD8+ T cells from PBMCs, collected from culture after CMV antigen stimulation. These receptors came from a human donor in good health (CMV status not recorded). Some clones in this sample may be carry-over from other donors' samples.

This clonotype was recorded at least ten times. The chain has TRBV6-1 and TRBJ1-1, with D hard to call. This CDR3 is built from 13 residues. Trimming took off 5 bases at V and 1 base at J, with 8 bases between the two ends. CDR1 and CDR2 from the germline V gene are MNHNS and SASEGT. CDR3 protein: CASSPQQNTEAFF. The CDR3 nucleotides read TGTGCCAGCAGTCCACAACAGAACACTGAAGCTTTCTTT.

The rearrangement uses TRBV5-6 and TRBJ2-3; a possible D gene is TRBD2 (5 bases). The V and J ends lost 4 bases and 2 bases respectively, with 23 bases between them. This CDR3 is built from 18 residues. Germline values: CDR1 SGHDT, CDR2 YYEEEE. CDR3 sequence reads: CASSLGITRRSYTDTQYF. Written as DNA, the CDR3 is TGTGCCAGCAGCCTCGGGATAACTAGGCGTTCTTACACAGATACGCAGTATTTT.

The chain carries TRBV27 and TRBJ2-7; no reliable D call. This CDR3 has 14 residues. CDR1 is MNHEY, CDR2 SMNVEV, per germline (reference sequence). V was cut by 2 bases and J by 2 bases, with 10 bases left in between. As DNA, the CDR3 is TGTGCCAGCAGTTTAAGCAGTCACCCCTACGAGCAGTACTTC. Its translation is CASSLSSHPYEQYF.

The gene calls are TRBV12-3 or TRBV12-4 and TRBJ1-5, with D unresolved. The V end was cut by 4 bases, the J end by 10 bases, with 17 bases between. The CDR3 contains 14 residues. CDR3 sequence reads: CASSWVDYGKPQHF. The CDR3 DNA reads TGTGCCAGCAGTTGGGTGGACTACGGCAAACCCCAGCATTTT.

The chain carries TRBV9 and TRBJ1-2; D remains unclear. V lost 4 bases and J 0 bases, leaving 25 bases between the germline ends. CDR3 length: 19 residues. CDR1 is SGDLS and CDR2 is YYNGEE in the germline V gene. The CDR3 DNA reads as TGTGCCAGCAGCTATAACAAAGAAGGCGGCGATCCCACTAACTATGGCTACACCTTC. Its translation is CASSYNKEGGDPTNYGYTF. The complete variable domain, with remaining parts taken from reference TRBV9 and TRBJ1-2, reads DSGVTQTPKHLITATGQRVTLRCSPRSGDLSVYWYQQSLDQGLQFLIQYYNGEERAKGNILERFSAQQFPDLHSELNLSSLELGDSALYFCASSYNKEGGDPTNYGYTFGSGTRLTVV.

This clonotype was observed once. The chain recombines TRBV12-3 or TRBV12-4 with TRBJ2-1; D perhaps matches TRBD1 (6 bases). CDR3 size: 15 residues. Trimming cost V 10 bases and J 1 base, with 17 bases left between them. The CDR3 reads CANSQVGGSYNEQFF. DNA for the CDR3: TGTGCCAACTCCCAGGTAGGGGGTTCCTACAATGAGCAGTTCTTC.